This TCR beta chain is from a study of cytomegalovirus exposure and HLA in healthy donors (dated by TCRdb to 2016 to 2017). Study-wide context: An earlier analysis of 587 of the donors reported about 300 Gb of sequence data and around 120 million unique TCR beta sequences obtained from around 180 million T cells. About 330 gigabases of sequencing data and around 80 million unique TCR sequences made up an early release that covered around 640 HLA-typed donors. Of the 350 to 400 genotyped donors, over 65% fell in the genetic ancestry cluster associated with self-reported Caucasian donors. The study aimed to test whether cataloging public T cell receptors could reveal signatures of past pathogen exposure. The study profiled the T cell repertoires of under 700 subjects by immunosequencing and related them to cytomegalovirus serostatus. A separate validation cohort of approximately 120 different subjects was used in addition to the roughly 640-subject first cohort. To predict cytomegalovirus infection status, the study combined high-throughput TCR immunosequencing, statistical association of individual TCRs with disease status, and machine learning. A later analysis re-examined previously published TCR beta repertoires from 610 or so donors and added high-resolution HLA genotyping to investigate patterns of TCR occurrence. Rather than drawing on any new phenotypic data, the later analysis identified candidate immune exposures from TCR beta sequences and the way those sequences occurred across donors. To decide whether each TCR beta V gene segment behaved as functional or pseudogenic, an earlier analysis of approximately 620 of the donors relied on high-throughput TCR beta sequencing. Donor age, sex, ethnicity and CMV serostatus were compiled alongside the repertoire data. A later genetic analysis took genome-wide SNP genotypes for 398 of the 666 donors and used that subset as a discovery cohort. Every discovery cohort repertoire had been produced on one sequencing platform. HLA typing included class I and class II loci at four-digit resolution. The number of typed donors differed by locus: about 620-640 for A, B, C, DRB1 and DQB1; 500 to 550 for DQA1; some 590 for DPA1; and approximately 450 for DPB1. Because of strong linkage in the cohort, 4 to 6 DR-DQ haplotypes were treated as single units for association and clustering. Among 300 to 500 genotyped donors of the cohort, an average of approximately 240,000 unique TCR beta nucleotide sequences was sequenced per donor, of which 15% to 20% were non-productive.

The cohort comprised several hundred healthy bone marrow donors. At the time of sampling, every cohort member was nominally healthy, though immune exposures that went unrecorded were likely present. The donor tested CMV seropositive and was one of the 289 seropositive cohort members. A peripheral blood sample was collected from each donor, and TCR beta sequencing was performed on peripheral blood mononuclear cells. The Qiagen DNeasy Blood Extraction Kit was used to extract genomic DNA from the blood cell samples. On this clone: The target of this receptor is not known. No base quality values were provided; no much bigger clone lies one nucleotide off.

Study-wide conclusions, independent of this receptor: An earlier analysis of approximately 540 of the donors showed that most TCR beta V segments appeared in productive rearrangements either about 87% or about 30% of the time, which broadly matched IMGT annotations. While some public TCRs were present in many individuals, most TCR sequences turned up only very rarely across donors. In a later analysis, TCR association rates were found to vary across HLA loci, with the most associated TCRs seen for DRB1 alleles and the fewest for HLA-C alleles. Because counts were too low, seventeen rarely observed V segments, including chromosome 9 orphons, were excluded from the earlier analysis of under 650 of the donors. A further reported finding was that TCR beta sequences accurately predicted the HLA-A and HLA-B alleles for most subjects in the first cohort. For the cohort, immune exposure information was limited to CMV serostatus. According to a later analysis, parvovirus B19, influenza, CMV and Epstein-Barr virus appeared linked to several top co-occurrence clusters. A later analysis found that most CMV-associated TCR beta chains appeared HLA-restricted, with HLA associations seemingly driven largely by CMV exposure. Roughly uniform sequencing depth across donors was assumed in presence/absence analyses, although this assumption may not hold. According to the authors, the approach could potentially be generalized to other disease states and immunological phenotypes. A group of highly shared sequence variants was considered likely to be a technical artifact of the sequencing pipeline. A later genetic analysis associated a missense DCLRE1C variant with V-gene and J-gene trimming of TCR beta chains, and an independent cohort replicated the association. In a later genetic analysis, fewer N-insertions in productive TCRs were reported among donors in an Asian-associated ancestry cluster than the approximately 670-donor mean. When HLA alleles, especially DR and DQ, strongly co-occurred, TCR associations were difficult to assign to individual alleles. Because HLA typing was missing for some donors at each locus, association tests included only the typed subset. The study gave a list of 150 to 200 TCR beta chains associated with cytomegalovirus. In vitro tests confirmed that a few of the cytomegalovirus-associated TCR beta chains recognize cytomegalovirus antigens. Only TCR beta chains were sequenced in this cohort, and the absence of alpha or paired-chain data limited detectable features. Cytomegalovirus status was reported to be diagnosed by the classifier with high specificity and sensitivity in both the original and validation cohorts. Linkage disequilibrium might explain the correlated functional status among segregating V segments, but an unknown experimental factor could not be ruled out. A later analysis found that HLA-associated TCR beta chains were more clonally expanded and had lower generation probabilities than equally common non-associated chains. Specific HLA alleles were associated with around 18,000 TCR beta sequences at a false discovery rate of 0.05 in a later analysis.

Library generation was performed with the immunoSEQ multiplex PCR assay. A mixture of 60 forward primers for TCR Vbeta segments and 13 reverse primers for TCR Jbeta segments was used in the multiplex PCR. The CDR3 region of rearranged TCR beta genes was amplified from genomic DNA with a multiplex PCR assay. The amplified TCR beta libraries were sequenced on the Illumina HiSeq System as 87-base-pair reads. The paper's processing steps were these. A later analysis counted some 74 million unique TCR beta chains across the 666 repertoires, and 9 million to 14 million of these chains were shared by at least two donors. Raw reads were error-corrected and collapsed into unique sequences with a nearest-neighbor algorithm that merged closely related sequences to remove PCR and sequencing errors. V, D and J gene segments were assigned by aligning CDR3 sequences to IMGT reference sequences. For a sequence to be retained, a match of at least six nucleotides was required to both a V gene segment and a J gene segment. A rearrangement was called productive if the CDR3 had no stop codons and remained in frame with V and J, and every other rearrangement was called non-productive. CDR3 was defined according to IMGT convention as the region running from the second conserved V-encoded cysteine to the conserved J-encoded phenylalanine. The earlier analysis of roughly 590 of the donors excluded any sequence lacking an unambiguous match to a single V gene segment. In an earlier analysis of approximately 590 of the donors, a V segment was called functional when productive rearrangements were above 56.7%, and segregating when the standard deviation between donors exceeded 5%. A statistical classification framework was built for diagnosing cytomegalovirus status from the catalog of TCR beta chain sequences. In a later analysis, V and J genes were assigned by comparing TCR nucleotide sequences against IMGT/GENE-DB human TR gene sequences. The TCRdist pipeline was used in a later analysis to assign CDR3 sequences and most-parsimonious VDJ recombination scenarios. In a later analysis, each TCR beta chain was defined by its CDR3 amino acid sequence together with its V-gene family, and reads lacking a unique V-gene family were excluded. In a later analysis, 450 to 600 highly shared, low-generation-probability nucleotide sequences were removed to address suspected cross-contamination and a sequencing artifact. In a later analysis, a clonal expansion index was calculated for each public chain from normalized within-repertoire ranks of inferred template counts. A later analysis computed generation probabilities with a VDJ recombination model fitted to out-of-frame rearrangements, and checked the results against IGoR. In a later analysis, TCR-TCR, TCR-HLA and TCR-CMV co-occurrence was scored with hypergeometric tests, and a repertoire-size bias correction was applied to TCR pairs. A later analysis estimated false discovery rates by permuting HLA or CMV assignments 20 times. In a later analysis, co-occurring TCRs were grouped using DBSCAN, with TCRdist sequence similarity added in when clustering inside HLA-allele-positive subsets. Co-occurrence clustering excluded repertoires with fewer than 30,000 or more than 120,000 public chains, plus five with anomalous nucleotide sharing. As stored in TCRdb, this immuneACCESS dataset retains in-frame rearrangements with V and J assigned. A fraction of the clones does not appear; measured against another copy, unresolved V genes explain less than half of the discrepancy, and the remainder lacks a known reason. V and J calls and clone size follow that table, whereas D and trimming were derived from the DNA. For this sample there are roughly 130,000 clones; 80% to 90% appear just once. The ten biggest clones cover 2.5% to 3% of the sample.

The receptor's source is a woman aged 18-35 years in good health and CMV-seropositive. Source material: PBMCs.

CDR3 reads: CASSKEGGGLNQPQHF. Here is the DNA: TGTGCCAGTAGTAAGGAGGGAGGAGGGCTCAATCAGCCCCAGCATTTT. The rearrangement combines TRBV19 with TRBJ1-5; no D segment can be confidently identified. As encoded in the germline V gene (reference sequence), CDR1 is LNHDA while CDR2 is SQIVND. V and J are truncated by 4 bases and 3 bases respectively, leaving an intervening sequence of 16 bases. The CDR3, from cysteine to phenylalanine, totals 16 residues. Solely the CDR3 DNA is kept, with 48 bases framed from the first base.